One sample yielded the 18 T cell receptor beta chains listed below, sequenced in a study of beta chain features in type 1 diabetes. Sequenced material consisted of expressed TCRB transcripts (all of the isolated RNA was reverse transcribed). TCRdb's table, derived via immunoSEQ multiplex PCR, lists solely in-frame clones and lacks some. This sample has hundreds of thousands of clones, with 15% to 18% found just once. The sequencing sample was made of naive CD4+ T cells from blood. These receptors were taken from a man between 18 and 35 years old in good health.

CDR3 coding DNA: TGTGCCAGCACAGGGGTGGCGAACACCGGGGAGCTGTTTTTT. It yields the protein CASTGVANTGELFF. The rearrangement joins TRBV5-4 to TRBJ2-2; TRBD1 might be the D (6 bases). The CDR3 is made up of 14 amino acids. In germline, CDR1 is SGHNT, CDR2 YYREEE (reference sequence). V dropped 6 bases and J dropped 0 bases, with 9 bases sitting between them. The full variable domain, with the rest looked up from reference TRBV5-4 and TRBJ2-2, is ETGVTQSPTHLIKTRGQQVTLRCSSQSGHNTVSWYQQALGQGPQFIFQYYREEENGRGNFPPRFSGLQFPNYSSELNVNALELDDSALYLCASTGVANTGELFFGEGSRLTVL.

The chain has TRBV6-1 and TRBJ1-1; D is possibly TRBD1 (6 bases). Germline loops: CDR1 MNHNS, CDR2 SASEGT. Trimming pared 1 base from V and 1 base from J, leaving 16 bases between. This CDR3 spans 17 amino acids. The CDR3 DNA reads TGTGCCAGCAGTGAAGAACGGGGGCGGATAGGGAACACTGAAGCTTTCTTT. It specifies CASSEERGRIGNTEAFF.

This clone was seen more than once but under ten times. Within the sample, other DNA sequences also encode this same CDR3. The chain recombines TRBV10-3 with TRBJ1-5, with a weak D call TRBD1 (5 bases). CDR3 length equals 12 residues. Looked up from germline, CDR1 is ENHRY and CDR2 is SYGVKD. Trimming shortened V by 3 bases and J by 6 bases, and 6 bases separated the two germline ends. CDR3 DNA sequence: TGTGCCATCAGTGATGGGGGTCAGCCCCAGCATTTT. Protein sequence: CAISDGGQPQHF.

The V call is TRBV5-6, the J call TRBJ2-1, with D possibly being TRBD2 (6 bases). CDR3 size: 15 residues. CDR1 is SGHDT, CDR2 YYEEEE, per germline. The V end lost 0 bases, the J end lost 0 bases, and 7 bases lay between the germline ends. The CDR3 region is CASSLVGSSYNEQFF. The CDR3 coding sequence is TGTGCCAGCAGCTTGGTCGGGAGCTCCTACAATGAGCAGTTCTTC.

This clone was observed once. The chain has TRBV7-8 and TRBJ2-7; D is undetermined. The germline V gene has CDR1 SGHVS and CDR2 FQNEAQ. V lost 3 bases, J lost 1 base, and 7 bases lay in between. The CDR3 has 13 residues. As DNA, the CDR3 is TGTGCCAGCAGCTTCTCCCATTCCTACGAGCAGTACTTC. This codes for CASSFSHSYEQYF. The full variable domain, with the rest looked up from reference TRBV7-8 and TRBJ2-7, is GAGVSQSPRYKVAKRGQDVALRCDPISGHVSLFWYQQALGQGPEFLTYFQNEAQLDKSGLPSDRFFAERPEGSVSTLKIQRTQQEDSAVYLCASSFSHSYEQYFGPGTRLTVT.

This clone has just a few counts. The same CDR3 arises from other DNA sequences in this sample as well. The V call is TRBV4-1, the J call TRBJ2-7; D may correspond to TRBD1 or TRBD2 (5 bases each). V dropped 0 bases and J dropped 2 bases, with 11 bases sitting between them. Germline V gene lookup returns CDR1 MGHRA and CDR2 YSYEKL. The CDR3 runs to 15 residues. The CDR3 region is CASSQDPGRAYEQYF. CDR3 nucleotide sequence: TGCGCCAGCAGCCAAGACCCGGGACGGGCCTACGAGCAGTACTTC.

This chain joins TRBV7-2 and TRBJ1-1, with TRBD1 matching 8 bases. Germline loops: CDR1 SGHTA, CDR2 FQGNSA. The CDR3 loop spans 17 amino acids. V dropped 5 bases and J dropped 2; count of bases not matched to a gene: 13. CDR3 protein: CASSPAKIRGLNTEAFF. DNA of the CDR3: TGTGCCAGCAGCCCAGCTAAGATCAGGGGGCTTAACACTGAAGCTTTCTTT. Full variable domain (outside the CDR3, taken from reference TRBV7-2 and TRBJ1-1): GAGVSQSPSNKVTEKGKDVELRCDPISGHTALYWYRQSLGQGLEFLIYFQGNSAPDKSGLPSDRFSAERTGGSVSTLTIQRTQQEDSAVYLCASSPAKIRGLNTEAFFGQGTRLTVV.

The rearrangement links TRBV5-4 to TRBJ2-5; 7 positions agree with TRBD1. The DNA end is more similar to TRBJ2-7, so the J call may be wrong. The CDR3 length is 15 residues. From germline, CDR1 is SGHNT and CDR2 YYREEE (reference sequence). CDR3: CASSGVKGQLYEQYF. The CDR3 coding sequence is TGTGCCAGCAGCGGGGTTAAGGGACAGCTCTACGAGCAGTACTTC.

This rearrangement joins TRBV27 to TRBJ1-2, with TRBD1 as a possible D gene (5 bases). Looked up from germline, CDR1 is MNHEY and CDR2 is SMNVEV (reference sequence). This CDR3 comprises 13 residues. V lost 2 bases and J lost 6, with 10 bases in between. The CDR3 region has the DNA TGTGCCAGCAGTTTAGCTAGGGGTGATGGCTACACCTTC. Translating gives CASSLARGDGYTF.

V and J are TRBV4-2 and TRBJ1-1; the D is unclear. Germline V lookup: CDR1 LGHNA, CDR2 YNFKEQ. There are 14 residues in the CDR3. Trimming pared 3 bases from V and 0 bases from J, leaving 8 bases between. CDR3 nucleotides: TGTGCCAGCAGCCAGGTCGGTTTGAACACTGAAGCTTTCTTT. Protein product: CASSQVGLNTEAFF.

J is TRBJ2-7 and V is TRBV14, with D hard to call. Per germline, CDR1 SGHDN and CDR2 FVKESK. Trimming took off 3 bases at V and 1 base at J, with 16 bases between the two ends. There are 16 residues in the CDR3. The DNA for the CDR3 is TGTGCCAGCAGCCATAAGTATAGCCCCTTTTCCTACGAGCAGTACTTC. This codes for CASSHKYSPFSYEQYF.

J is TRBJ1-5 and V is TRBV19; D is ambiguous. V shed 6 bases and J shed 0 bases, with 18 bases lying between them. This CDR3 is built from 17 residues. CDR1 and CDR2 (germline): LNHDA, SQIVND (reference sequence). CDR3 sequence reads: CASSRTGRLASNQPQHF. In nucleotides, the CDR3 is TGTGCCAGTAGCCGGACTGGACGGTTGGCTAGCAATCAGCCCCAGCATTTT.

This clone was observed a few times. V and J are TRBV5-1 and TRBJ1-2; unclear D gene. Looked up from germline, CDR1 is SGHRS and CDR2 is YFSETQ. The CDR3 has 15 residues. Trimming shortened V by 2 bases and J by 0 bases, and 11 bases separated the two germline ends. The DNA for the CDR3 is TGCGCCAGCAGCTTCGATCCTTCAACTAACTATGGCTACACCTTC. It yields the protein CASSFDPSTNYGYTF.

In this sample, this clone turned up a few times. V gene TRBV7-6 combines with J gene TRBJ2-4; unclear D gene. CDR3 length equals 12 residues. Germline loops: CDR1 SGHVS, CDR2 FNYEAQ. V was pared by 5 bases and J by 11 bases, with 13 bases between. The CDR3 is CASSQDGAVQYF. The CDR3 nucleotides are TGTGCCAGCAGCCAGGACGGAGCCGTTCAGTACTTC.

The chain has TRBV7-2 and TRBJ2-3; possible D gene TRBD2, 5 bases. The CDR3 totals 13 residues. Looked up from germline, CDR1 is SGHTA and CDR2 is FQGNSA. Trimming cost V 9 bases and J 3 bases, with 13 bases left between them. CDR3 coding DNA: TGTGCCAGTGGAAGCGGTACGACAGATACGCAGTATTTT. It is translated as CASGSGTTDTQYF.

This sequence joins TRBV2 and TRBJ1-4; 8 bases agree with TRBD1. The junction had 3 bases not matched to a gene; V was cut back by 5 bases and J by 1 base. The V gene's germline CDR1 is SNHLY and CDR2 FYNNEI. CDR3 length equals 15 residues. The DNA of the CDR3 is TGTGCCAGCAGTCAAGGACAGGGAACTAATGAAAAACTGTTTTTT. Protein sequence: CASSQGQGTNEKLFF.

The CDR3 DNA reads TGTGCCAGCAGTTCCCGGACAGGGAACGAGCAGTACTTC. Translated, it gives CASSSRTGNEQYF. The rearrangement joins TRBV6-6 to TRBJ2-7; 8 bases align to TRBD1. This CDR3 has 13 amino acids. Germline CDR1 is MNHNY and CDR2 is SVGAGI (reference sequence). V shed 4 bases and J 5 bases; nucleotides not matched to a gene: 4.

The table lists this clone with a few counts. The CDR3 DNA follows: TGTGCCAGCAGCCAAGAGAGGGTTTGGATGTTTTTT. Translation: CASSQERVWMFF. The genes are TRBV14 and TRBJ2-2; D perhaps matches TRBD2 (5 bases). V was cut by 0 bases and J by 15 bases, with 11 bases left in between. There are 12 residues in the CDR3. The germline gives CDR1 SGHDN, CDR2 FVKESK.